The next 21 T cell receptor beta chains were all read from a single sample in a study of vaccination effects on CD4 cells after COVID-19. No antigen is known for these receptors. With the ViraFEST assay, the study expanded antigen-specific CD4+ T cells using viral peptide pools, then sequenced them. Upon completion of about ten days in culture, CD4+ T cells were isolated. Testing of the vaccine recipients showed negative nucleocapsid antibodies and no prior SARS-CoV-2 infection. Using immunoSEQ multiplex PCR, the repertoire was profiled, and TCRdb retains in-frame clones only, with some absent. The sample lists 68,000 or so clones, 80% occurring once. Sequenced material: CD4+ T cells from PBMCs cultured with SARS-CoV-2 spike peptides, taken before COVID-19 vaccination. The receptors were sampled from a human donor who received a COVID-19 vaccine.

This clone was seen more than once but under ten times. Here the CDR3 DNA reads TGTGCCAGCAGCTTTAAAGGACAGGGGGAGCTGTTTTTT. Protein sequence: CASSFKGQGELFF. The rearrangement links TRBV7-3 to TRBJ2-2, with D possibly TRBD1 on 6 matching bases. The germline CDR1 and CDR2 sequences are SGHTA and FQGTGA. Deletions cut 3 bases from V and 8 bases from J, with 10 bases between. This CDR3 comprises 13 residues.

The V call is TRBV4-3, the J call TRBJ2-1, with a possible D match to TRBD1 (5 bases). Trimming cost V 2 bases and J 2 bases, with 10 bases left between them. The CDR3 contains 15 residues. Germline V lookup: CDR1 LGHNA, CDR2 YSLEER. CDR3 nucleotide sequence: TGCGCCAGCAGCCAAAGGTGGGGCGCCTACAATGAGCAGTTCTTC. Protein product: CASSQRWGAYNEQFF.

This clone was detected a few times. The chain is built from TRBV10-1 and TRBJ1-1; no clear D gene. V lost 5 bases, J lost 9 bases, and 7 bases lay in between. The CDR3 length is 10 residues. CDR1 is WNHNN, CDR2 SYGVQD, per germline (reference sequence). The CDR3 coding sequence is TGCGCCAGCAGTAAGGGAAAAGCTTTCTTT. Protein sequence: CASSKGKAFF.

This chain uses TRBV12-5 with TRBJ1-1, with TRBD1 as a possible D gene (5 bases). The V end lost 0 bases, the J end lost 1 base, and 9 bases lay between the germline ends. Per the germline V gene, CDR1 is LGHNT and CDR2 is FRNRAP. The CDR3 runs 15 residues. CDR3 sequence (DNA): TGTGCTAGTGGTTTGGTACTCGGGGGGAACACTGAAGCTTTCTTT. This sequence encodes CASGLVLGGNTEAFF.

The gene calls are TRBV19 and TRBJ1-5; D possibly corresponds to TRBD1 (6 bases). This CDR3 has 15 amino acids. Trimming stripped 5 bases from V and 4 bases from J, with 15 bases between. Germline assignment: CDR1 LNHDA and CDR2 SQIVND (reference sequence). The CDR3 reads CASSPTGQLNQPQHF. The CDR3 DNA sequence: TGTGCCAGTAGTCCCACCGGACAGCTAAATCAGCCCCAGCATTTT.

The sample holds one count of this clone. The chain recombines TRBV6-5 with TRBJ2-7, with 7 bases that match TRBD2. Germline values: CDR1 MNHEY, CDR2 SVGAGI. Trimming removed 6 bases from V and 1 base from J; junction bases left unmatched: 6. CDR3 length equals 14 residues. For the CDR3, the DNA is TGTGCCAGCAGGGCGCCGGGGGGTTCCTACGAGCAGTACGTC. The encoded protein is CASRAPGGSYEQYV.

This rearrangement joins TRBV5-1 to TRBJ1-2; 10 nucleotides align to TRBD1. With V trimmed by 4 bases and J by 6 bases, 6 bases remained unmatched. CDR3 length equals 14 residues. Germline values: CDR1 SGHRS, CDR2 YFSETQ. CDR3 DNA sequence: TGCGCCAGCAGCCTCGCGGGACAGGGGAATGGCTACACCTTC. Protein: CASSLAGQGNGYTF. The full variable domain, with the rest looked up from reference TRBV5-1 and TRBJ1-2, is KAGVTQTPRYLIKTRGQQVTLSCSPISGHRSVSWYQQTPGQGLQFLFEYFSETQRNKGNFPGRFSGRQFSNSRSEMNVSTLELGDSALYLCASSLAGQGNGYTFGSGTRLTVV.

This chain connects TRBV27 to TRBJ1-2; D is perhaps TRBD1 (5 bases). V lost 5 bases, J lost 1 base, and 23 bases lay in between. Germline V lookup: CDR1 MNHEY, CDR2 SMNVEV (reference sequence). The CDR3 sequence is 18 residues long. The CDR3 nucleotides are TGTGCCAGCAGTCTCGGGACTAGGAGCTCGACGAGTAACTATGGCTACACCTTC. It specifies CASSLGTRSSTSNYGYTF.

V is TRBV19 and J is TRBJ2-3; D gene ambiguous. Deletions cut 6 bases from V and 0 bases from J, with 7 bases between. The CDR3 extends over 13 amino acids. Germline V CDR1 and CDR2: LNHDA, SQIVND (reference sequence). The DNA for the CDR3 is TGTGCCAGTAGGCTACCTAGCACAGATACGCAGTATTTT. This translates into CASRLPSTDTQYF.

This clone was observed once. For the CDR3, the DNA is TGTGCCAGCACCGTAAGGCAGGGAGAGGGCGAGCAGTACGTC. The encoded protein is CASTVRQGEGEQYV. The chain employs TRBV6-5 and TRBJ2-7, with D possibly called TRBD1 or TRBD2 (5 bases each). Germline V gives CDR1 MNHEY, CDR2 SVGAGI. V was shortened by 7 bases and J by 6 bases, with 19 bases between the two germline ends. This CDR3 spans 14 amino acids.

The CDR3 here is CSASVGQGPYEQYV. In DNA form, the CDR3 reads TGCAGTGCTAGTGTAGGACAGGGTCCTTACGAGCAGTACGTC. J is TRBJ2-7 and V is TRBV20-1; 8 bases are a match to TRBD1. The CDR3 is 14 amino acids. V shed 3 bases and J 4 bases; nucleotides not matched to a gene: 8. CDR1 is DFQATT, CDR2 SNEGSKA, per germline (reference sequence).

The CDR3 spells CASSRTGDNEQFF. In DNA, the CDR3 is TGTGCCAGCAGTCGGACAGGGGACAATGAGCAGTTCTTC. The V and J genes are TRBV6-5 and TRBJ2-1; 9 nucleotides agree with TRBD1. This CDR3 region has 13 residues. After removal of 5 bases from V and 5 bases from J, the junction contained 1 base not matched to a gene. Germline CDR1 reads MNHEY; CDR2 reads SVGAGI.

This clone was seen a single time. The chain couples TRBV2 to TRBJ2-3; possible D gene TRBD2, 6 bases. The germline CDR1 and CDR2 sequences are SNHLY and FYNNEI. This CDR3 spans 13 amino acids. V lost 6 bases and J lost 0, with 7 bases in between. In nucleotides, the CDR3 is TGTGCCAGCAGCCGGGAGAGCACAGATACGCAGTATTTT. Amino acid sequence: CASSRESTDTQYF.

This rearrangement joins TRBV24-1 to TRBJ2-3, with a weak D call TRBD2 (6 bases). CDR1 and CDR2 from the germline V gene are KGHDR and SFDVKD. There are 13 residues in the CDR3. V was pared by 9 bases and J by 0 bases, with 9 bases between. The chain's CDR3 is CATRDSSTDTQYF. As DNA, the CDR3 is TGTGCCACCCGGGACTCCAGCACAGATACGCAGTATTTT.

The rearrangement joins TRBV6-5 to TRBJ2-7; TRBD1 matches 10 bases. The V gene end was trimmed by 10 bases and the J gene end by 3 bases; junction bases not matched to a gene: 9. The CDR3 has 14 residues. Germline V lookup: CDR1 MNHEY, CDR2 SVGAGI. The CDR3 loop reads CATVARDRGYEQYV. In DNA, the CDR3 is TGTGCCACCGTAGCTCGGGACAGGGGCTACGAGCAGTACGTC.

J is TRBJ1-3 and V is TRBV7-2, with a tentative D call TRBD1 (6 bases). The CDR3 has 15 residues. Germline V gene lookup returns CDR1 SGHTA and CDR2 FQGNSA. Trimming removed 8 bases at V and 3 bases at J, with 17 bases between. In DNA, the CDR3 is TGTGCCAGCGCCCCCCCCGGGGGCAGTGGAAACACCATATATTTT. The encoded protein is CASAPPGGSGNTIYF.

The chain recombines TRBV28 with TRBJ1-1; 7 bases fit TRBD1. The J segment lost 0 bases and the V segment lost 5 bases, leaving 6 bases of the junction unmatched. CDR1 is MDHEN, CDR2 SYDVKM, per germline. The CDR3 loop spans 15 amino acids. CDR3 nucleotides: TGTGCCAGCAGTGGGGGGGACAGCTTGAACACTGAAGCTTTCTTT. It yields the protein CASSGGDSLNTEAFF.

The rearrangement links TRBV3-1 (or the pseudogene TRBV3-2) to TRBJ1-6; D remains ambiguous. The length of the CDR3 is 16 residues. V lost 1 base and J lost 0, with 7 bases in between. The germline V gene has CDR1 LGHDT and CDR2 YNNKEL (reference sequence). The CDR3 bases are TGTGCCAGCAGCCAAGGGGAGAGCTCCTATAATTCACCCCTCCACTTT. Its translation: CASSQGESSYNSPLHF.

This clone appeared a single time. The chain uses TRBV6-5 and TRBJ1-4, with a tentative D call TRBD1 (5 bases). The ends were cut back, 0 bases at V and 8 bases at J, with 16 bases in the middle. Germline CDR1 is MNHEY and CDR2 is SVGAGI. The length of the CDR3 is 16 residues. As DNA, the CDR3 is TGTGCCAGCAGTTACTCGAGAAGGGGAAGCCGCGAAAAACTGTTTTTT. Translating gives CASSYSRRGSREKLFF.

The chain has TRBV7-3 and TRBJ2-3; 8 bases are shared with TRBD2. Trimming at V came to 5 bases and at J to 1 base, leaving 2 bases not matched to a gene. The CDR3 covers 14 residues. CDR1 SGHTA and CDR2 FQGTGA come from the germline V gene. CDR3 DNA sequence: TGTGCCAGCAGCCTTAGCGGGGGCACAGATACGCAGTATTTT. It codes for CASSLSGGTDTQYF.

The rearrangement links TRBV7-2 to TRBJ1-5; TRBD1 matches 9 bases. Germline CDR1 and CDR2: SGHTA and FQGNSA. The CDR3 covers 17 residues. Trimming took 5 bases from V and 5 from J; bases not matched to a gene: 13. The CDR3 nucleotides read TGTGCCAGCAGCCCCTTCCGGGGACAGGGTATGGATCAGCCCCAGCATTTT. It encodes CASSPFRGQGMDQPQHF.